This T cell receptor beta chain stems from a study of T cells in Graves' hyperthyroidism and ophthalmopathy. The study's findings and limits: Ophthalmopathy cases were set apart from stable hyperthyroidism by a 13 V-J model.

Researchers amplified the TCR beta CDR3 regions from RNA transcripts. The HTBI primer set served for first-round RT-PCR of the TCR CDR3. TCRdb ran MiXCR on the multiplex PCR reads and lists one entry per CDR3 protein. Of 690,000 or so distinct CDR3 sequences in the sample, 18% were seen once. Diagnoses used clinical symptoms, serum thyroxine and TRAb, thyroid ultrasound and orbital computed tomography. Out of 10 ml of fresh peripheral blood came the PBMCs. On this clonotype itself: The target antigen is unknown.

The CDR3 runs to 15 residues. V shed 1 base and J shed 4 bases, with 13 bases lying between them. Looked up from germline, CDR1 is MNHNS and CDR2 is SASEGT. The sequencing sample was made of blood. The receptor was isolated from a woman aged 45-60 years with Graves' hyperthyroidism that later progressed to Graves' ophthalmopathy. V is TRBV6-1 and J is TRBJ1-1; a possible D gene is TRBD1 (5 bases). This CDR3 is CASSEGYWGTTEAFF. Written as DNA, the CDR3 is TGTGCCAGCAGTGAAGGTTATTGGGGGACCACTGAAGCTTTCTTT.